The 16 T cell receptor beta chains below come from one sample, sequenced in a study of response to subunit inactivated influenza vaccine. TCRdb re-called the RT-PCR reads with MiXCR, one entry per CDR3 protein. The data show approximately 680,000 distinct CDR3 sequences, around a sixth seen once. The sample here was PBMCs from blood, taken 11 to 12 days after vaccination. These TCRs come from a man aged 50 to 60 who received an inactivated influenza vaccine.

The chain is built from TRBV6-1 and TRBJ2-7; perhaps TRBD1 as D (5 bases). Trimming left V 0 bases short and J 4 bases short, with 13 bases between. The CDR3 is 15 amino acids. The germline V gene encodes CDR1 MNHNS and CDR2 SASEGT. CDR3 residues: CASSEAPRVSYEQYF. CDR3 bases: TGTGCCAGCAGTGAAGCTCCCAGGGTATCGTACGAGCAGTACTTC.

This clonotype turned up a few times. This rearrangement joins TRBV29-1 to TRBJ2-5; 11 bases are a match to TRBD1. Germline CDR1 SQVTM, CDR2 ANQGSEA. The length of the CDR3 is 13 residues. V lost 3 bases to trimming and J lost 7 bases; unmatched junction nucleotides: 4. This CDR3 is CSVDRTGGSTQYF. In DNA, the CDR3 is TGCAGCGTTGACCGGACAGGGGGCTCGACCCAGTACTTC.

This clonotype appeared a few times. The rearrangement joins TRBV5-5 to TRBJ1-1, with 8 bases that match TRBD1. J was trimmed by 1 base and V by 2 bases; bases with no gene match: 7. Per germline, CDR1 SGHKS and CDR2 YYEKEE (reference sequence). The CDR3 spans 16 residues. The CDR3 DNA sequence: TGTGCCAGCAGCTTACCCAGGACAGGGACGAACACTGAAGCTTTCTTT. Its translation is CASSLPRTGTNTEAFF.

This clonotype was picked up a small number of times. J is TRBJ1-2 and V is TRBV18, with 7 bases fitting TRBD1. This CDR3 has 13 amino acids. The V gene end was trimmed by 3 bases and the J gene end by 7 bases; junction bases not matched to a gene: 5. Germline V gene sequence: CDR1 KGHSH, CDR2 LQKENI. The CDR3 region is CASSPTGDGGYTF. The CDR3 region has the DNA TGTGCCAGCTCACCTACAGGGGACGGTGGCTACACCTTC.

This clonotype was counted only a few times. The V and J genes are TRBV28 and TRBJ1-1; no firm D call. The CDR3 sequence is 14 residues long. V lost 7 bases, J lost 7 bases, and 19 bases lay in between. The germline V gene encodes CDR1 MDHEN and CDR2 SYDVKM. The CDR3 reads CASTPPSRAGEAFF. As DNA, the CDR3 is TGTGCCAGCACCCCCCCAAGCCGGGCGGGTGAAGCTTTCTTT.

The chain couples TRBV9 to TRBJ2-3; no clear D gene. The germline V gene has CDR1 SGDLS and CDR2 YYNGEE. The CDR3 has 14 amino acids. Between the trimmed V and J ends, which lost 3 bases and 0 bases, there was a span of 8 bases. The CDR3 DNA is TGTGCCAGCAGCGATACGACTAGCACAGATACGCAGTATTTT. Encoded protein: CASSDTTSTDTQYF.

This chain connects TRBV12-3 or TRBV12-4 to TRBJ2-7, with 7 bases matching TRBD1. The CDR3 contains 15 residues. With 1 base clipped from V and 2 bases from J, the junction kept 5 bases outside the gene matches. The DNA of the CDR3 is TGTGCCAGCAGTTTAGTGGTAGGGGGCCCCTACGAGCAGTACTTC. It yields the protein CASSLVVGGPYEQYF.

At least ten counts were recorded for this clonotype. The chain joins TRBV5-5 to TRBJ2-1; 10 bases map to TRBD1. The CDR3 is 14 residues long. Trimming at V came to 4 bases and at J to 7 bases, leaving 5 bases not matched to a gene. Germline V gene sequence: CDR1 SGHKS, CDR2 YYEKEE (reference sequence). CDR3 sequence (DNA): TGTGCCAGCAGCCCATGGACAGGGGGTAATGAGCAGTTCTTC. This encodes CASSPWTGGNEQFF.

CDR3 sequence: CAIAVQGGEQFF. The CDR3 bases are TGTGCCATCGCGGTACAGGGAGGCGAGCAGTTCTTC. This chain links TRBV10-3 with TRBJ2-1; D may match TRBD1 or TRBD2 (6 bases each). Trimming removed 8 bases from V and 10 bases from J, with 15 bases in between. This CDR3 contains 12 residues. The germline V gene has CDR1 ENHRY and CDR2 SYGVKD.

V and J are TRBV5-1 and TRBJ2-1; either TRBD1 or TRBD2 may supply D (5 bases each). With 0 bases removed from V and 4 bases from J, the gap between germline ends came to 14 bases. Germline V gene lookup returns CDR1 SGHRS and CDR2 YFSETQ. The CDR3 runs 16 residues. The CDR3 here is CASSLAPGTGYNEQFF. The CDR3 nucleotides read TGCGCCAGCAGCTTGGCACCCGGGACGGGGTACAATGAGCAGTTCTTC. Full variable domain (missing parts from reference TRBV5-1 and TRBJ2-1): KAGVTQTPRYLIKTRGQQVTLSCSPISGHRSVSWYQQTPGQGLQFLFEYFSETQRNKGNFPGRFSGRQFSNSRSEMNVSTLELGDSALYLCASSLAPGTGYNEQFFGPGTRLTVL.

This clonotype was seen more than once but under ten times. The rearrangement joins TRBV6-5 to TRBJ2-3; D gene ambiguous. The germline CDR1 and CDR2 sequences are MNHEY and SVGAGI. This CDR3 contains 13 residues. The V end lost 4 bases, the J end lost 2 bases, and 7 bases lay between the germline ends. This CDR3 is CASSSWDTDTQYF. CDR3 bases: TGTGCCAGCAGTTCGTGGGACACAGATACGCAGTATTTT.

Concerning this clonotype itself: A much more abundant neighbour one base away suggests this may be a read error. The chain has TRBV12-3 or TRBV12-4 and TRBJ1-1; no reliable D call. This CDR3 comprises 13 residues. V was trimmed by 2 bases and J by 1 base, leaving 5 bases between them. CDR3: CASSLFRNTEAFF. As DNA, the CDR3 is TGTGCCAGCAGTTTATTCAGGAACACTGAAGCTTTCTTT.

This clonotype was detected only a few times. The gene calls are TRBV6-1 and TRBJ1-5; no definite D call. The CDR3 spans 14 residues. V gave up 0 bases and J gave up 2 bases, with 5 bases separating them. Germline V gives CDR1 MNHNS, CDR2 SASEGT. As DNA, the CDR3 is TGTGCCAGCAGTGAAGCGTCGGGCAATCAGCCCCAGCATTTT. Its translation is CASSEASGNQPQHF.

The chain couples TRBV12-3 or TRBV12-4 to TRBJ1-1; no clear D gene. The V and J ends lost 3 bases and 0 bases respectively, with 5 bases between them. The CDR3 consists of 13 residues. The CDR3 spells CASSFYVNTEAFF. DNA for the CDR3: TGTGCCAGCAGTTTTTACGTGAACACTGAAGCTTTCTTT.

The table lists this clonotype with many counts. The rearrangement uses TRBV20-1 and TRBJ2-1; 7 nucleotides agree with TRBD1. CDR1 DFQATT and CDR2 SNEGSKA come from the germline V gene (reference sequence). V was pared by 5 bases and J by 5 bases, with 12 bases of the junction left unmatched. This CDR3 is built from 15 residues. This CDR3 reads CSAHNRGEKNNEQFF. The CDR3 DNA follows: TGCAGTGCTCATAACAGGGGTGAGAAAAACAATGAGCAGTTCTTC.

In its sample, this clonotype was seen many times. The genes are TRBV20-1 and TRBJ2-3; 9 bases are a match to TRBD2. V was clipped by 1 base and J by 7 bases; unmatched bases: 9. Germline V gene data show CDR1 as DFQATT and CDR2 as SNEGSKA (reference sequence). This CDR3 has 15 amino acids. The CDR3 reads CSARVVAGGPHTQYF. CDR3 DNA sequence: TGCAGTGCTAGAGTGGTGGCGGGAGGGCCCCATACGCAGTATTTT.